This TCR beta chain was recovered during a study of radiotherapy plus CTLA-4 blockade in lung cancer. With V trimmed by 0 bases and J by 8 bases, 5 bases remained unmatched. CDR1 and CDR2 (germline): SQVTM, ANQGSEA. The CDR3 sequence is 14 residues long. Data came from immunoSEQ multiplex PCR; TCRdb stores just in-frame clones and leaves some out. The sample has some 120,000 clones, more than 75% seen once. The chain has TRBV29-1 and TRBJ2-2; 8 nucleotides align to TRBD1. The material was peripheral blood, obtained from a patient treated with radiotherapy plus ipilimumab. This clonotype was sampled from a human donor with non-small cell lung cancer that progressed on radiotherapy plus ipilimumab. Some clones in this sample may be carry-over from other donors' samples. The CDR3 spells CSVEDPGQDGELFF. The CDR3 nucleotides read TGCAGCGTTGAAGACCCGGGACAGGATGGGGAGCTGTTTTTT.